The 18 T cell receptor beta chains in this list originate from one sample, sequenced in a study of T-cell memory formation after mild COVID-19. TCRdb passed the 5' RACE reads through MiXCR, listing each CDR3 protein once. The data show 140,000 to 150,000 distinct CDR3 sequences, 19% seen once. The specimen was PBMCs or a T cell subset sorted from them (not recorded which). The receptors shown here come from an adult woman who had mild COVID-19 (a few samples of this study predate the infection). Cell type and time point are not known.

This clonotype has only a few counts. The rearrangement joins TRBV12-3 or TRBV12-4 to TRBJ2-7, with 8 positions matching TRBD1. The CDR3 consists of 14 residues. The junction had 5 bases not matched to a gene; V was cut back by 4 bases and J by 3 bases. CDR3 sequence reads: CASSSLDRDYEQYF. DNA for the CDR3: TGTGCCAGCAGTTCCCTGGACAGGGACTACGAGCAGTACTTC.

V is TRBV6-2 or TRBV6-3 and J is TRBJ2-7; D remains ambiguous. The CDR3 runs 10 residues. The ends were cut back, 8 bases at V and 7 bases at J, with 9 bases in the middle. Germline V gives CDR1 MNHEY, CDR2 SVGEGT. The CDR3 is CASGGGEQYF. The CDR3 region has the DNA TGTGCCAGCGGCGGTGGGGAGCAGTACTTC.

This chain joins TRBV7-9 and TRBJ2-7; 13 nucleotides match TRBD2. Germline lookup yields CDR1 SEHNR and CDR2 FQNEAQ (reference sequence). This CDR3 has 16 residues. V trimming: 6 bases; J trimming: 7 bases; junction bases outside the gene matches: 12. The CDR3 nucleotides are TGTGCCAGCAGTCCCGCGACTAGCGGGGGGACGGGAGAGCAGTACTTC. Translating it yields CASSPATSGGTGEQYF.

The chain links TRBV4-3 to TRBJ2-7; 13 bases are a match to TRBD2. The CDR3 totals 19 residues. The V gene's germline CDR1 is LGHNA and CDR2 YSLEER. With V trimmed by 0 bases and J by 2 bases, 10 bases remained unmatched. The CDR3 DNA reads as TGCGCCAGCAGCCAAGATTTAGGGACTAGCGGGATCGGGGCCTACGAGCAGTACTTC. Amino acids: CASSQDLGTSGIGAYEQYF.

This clonotype was observed a few times. The CDR3 nucleotides are TGTGCCATCAGTGGGACTACTAGCGGTGAGCAGTTCTTC. It yields the protein CAISGTTSGEQFF. The chain combines TRBV10-3 with TRBJ2-1; 8 bases fit TRBD2. Germline lookup yields CDR1 ENHRY and CDR2 SYGVKD. This CDR3 is built from 13 residues. Unmatched junction bases numbered 5, after V lost 4 bases and J lost 9 bases.

This clonotype was picked up a small number of times. The chain combines TRBV20-1 with TRBJ2-7, with 13 bases identical to TRBD2. The V gene end was trimmed by 5 bases and the J gene end by 3 bases; junction bases not matched to a gene: 16. The CDR3 runs 18 residues. Per germline, CDR1 DFQATT and CDR2 SNEGSKA (reference sequence). The CDR3 loop reads CSAGSNRGLAGRDYEQYF. The CDR3 DNA sequence: TGCAGTGCTGGATCAAACAGGGGACTAGCGGGACGGGACTACGAGCAGTACTTC.

This chain links TRBV14 with TRBJ2-1, with 7 positions matching TRBD2. Trimming cost V 0 bases and J 4 bases; bases outside gene matches: 6. Germline CDR1 SGHDN, CDR2 FVKESK. This CDR3 has 16 residues. The CDR3 here is CASSQEWGGGYNEQFF. The CDR3 DNA reads TGTGCCAGCAGCCAAGAATGGGGCGGGGGATACAATGAGCAGTTCTTC.

V is TRBV20-1 and J is TRBJ2-7, with 7 bases fitting TRBD1. The V and J ends lost 3 bases and 1 base, in that order; junction bases with no gene match: 9. The germline gives CDR1 DFQATT, CDR2 SNEGSKA (reference sequence). The CDR3 spans 15 residues. The DNA of the CDR3 is TGCAGTGCTAGGTTTGGGACAGATGTTTCCTACGAGCAGTACTTC. Encoded protein: CSARFGTDVSYEQYF.

The V gene is TRBV4-2, the J gene TRBJ2-2; 7 bases map to TRBD2. Germline CDR1 LGHNA, CDR2 YNFKEQ. This CDR3 spans 15 amino acids. With 8 bases clipped from V and 3 bases from J, the junction kept 9 bases outside the gene matches. The CDR3 region is CASAPGGWDTGELFF. The CDR3 DNA reads as TGTGCCAGCGCCCCCGGGGGGTGGGACACCGGGGAGCTGTTTTTT.

The CDR3 DNA reads TGTGCCAGCAGTTACGGGGGAGCGCGAGAGACCCAGTACTTC. Protein sequence: CASSYGGARETQYF. This rearrangement joins TRBV6-2 or TRBV6-3 to TRBJ2-5, with D perhaps TRBD1 or TRBD2 (5 bases each). The CDR3 sequence is 14 residues long. The germline V and J ends were trimmed by 2 bases and 4 bases, with 11 bases remaining between them. In germline, CDR1 is MNHEY, CDR2 SVGEGT.

This clonotype was seen a handful of times. The chain joins TRBV5-5 to TRBJ1-1; the match to TRBD1 covers 7 bases. Germline CDR1 and CDR2: SGHKS and YYEKEE (reference sequence). The CDR3 is made up of 15 amino acids. Germline trimming cut 0 bases from V and 5 bases from J; bases unmatched to any gene: 7. CDR3 protein: CASSLVARGLTEAFF. The CDR3, as DNA: TGTGCCAGCAGCTTGGTAGCCAGGGGGTTGACTGAAGCTTTCTTT.

Here the CDR3 DNA reads TGCGCCAGCACCTGGGACGGTAACTCTGGAAACACCATATATTTT. Protein sequence: CASTWDGNSGNTIYF. The chain carries TRBV5-1 and TRBJ1-3, with a weak D call TRBD1 (5 bases). V dropped 6 bases and J dropped 0 bases, with 13 bases sitting between them. CDR3 length equals 15 residues. CDR1 is SGHRS, CDR2 YFSETQ, per germline.

The chain carries TRBV6-5 and TRBJ2-6; no firm D call. V was clipped by 4 bases and J by 4 bases, with 8 bases between them. Germline-derived CDR1 and CDR2 are MNHEY and SVGAGI. CDR3 length: 14 residues. Written as DNA, the CDR3 is TGTGCCAGCAGTTTAGCTGACGGGGCCAACGTCCTGACTTTC. This gives the protein CASSLADGANVLTF.

The chain has TRBV20-1 and TRBJ2-5; D ambiguous. Deletions cut 3 bases from V and 2 bases from J, with 7 bases between. The CDR3 is 12 amino acids. Germline values: CDR1 DFQATT, CDR2 SNEGSKA (reference sequence). This chain's CDR3 is CSARVMQETQYF. The CDR3 region has the DNA TGCAGTGCTAGGGTGATGCAAGAGACCCAGTACTTC.

The CDR3 spells CASSRPGTGAVGYTF. The CDR3 bases are TGTGCCAGCAGTCGTCCCGGGACAGGGGCTGTCGGCTACACCTTC. The chain combines TRBV3-1 with TRBJ1-2; TRBD1 agrees at 10 bases. Per germline, CDR1 LGHDT and CDR2 YNNKEL (reference sequence). The junction had 12 bases not matched to a gene; V was cut back by 6 bases and J by 8 bases. The CDR3 has 15 residues.

This clonotype was seen at least ten times. This chain's CDR3 is CASSAGQEMNTGELFF. In DNA, the CDR3 is TGTGCCAGCAGTGCTGGACAGGAGATGAACACCGGGGAGCTGTTTTTT. The chain combines TRBV6-6 with TRBJ2-2; 7 bases are shared with TRBD1. The V and J ends lost 5 bases and 1 base, in that order; junction bases with no gene match: 7. The CDR3 runs to 16 residues. Germline CDR1 reads MNHNY; CDR2 reads SVGAGI (reference sequence).

In its sample, this clonotype was seen many times. The J gene is TRBJ2-1, the V gene TRBV7-8, with 11 bases aligning to TRBD2. The length of the CDR3 is 16 residues. Germline lookup yields CDR1 SGHVS and CDR2 FQNEAQ. Unmatched junction bases numbered 5, after V lost 1 base and J lost 6 bases. The chain's CDR3 is CASSLVSGRALNEQFF. The DNA of the CDR3 is TGTGCCAGCAGCTTAGTTAGCGGGAGGGCCCTCAATGAGCAGTTCTTC.

This clonotype was detected a few times. The chain couples TRBV24-1 to TRBJ1-5; possible D gene TRBD1, 6 bases. This CDR3 contains 13 residues. Germline-derived CDR1 and CDR2 are KGHDR and SFDVKD. V lost 5 bases and J lost 6, with 10 bases in between. CDR3 sequence: CATSAGGGQPQHF. CDR3 in DNA: TGTGCCACCAGTGCGGGGGGCGGTCAGCCCCAGCATTTT.